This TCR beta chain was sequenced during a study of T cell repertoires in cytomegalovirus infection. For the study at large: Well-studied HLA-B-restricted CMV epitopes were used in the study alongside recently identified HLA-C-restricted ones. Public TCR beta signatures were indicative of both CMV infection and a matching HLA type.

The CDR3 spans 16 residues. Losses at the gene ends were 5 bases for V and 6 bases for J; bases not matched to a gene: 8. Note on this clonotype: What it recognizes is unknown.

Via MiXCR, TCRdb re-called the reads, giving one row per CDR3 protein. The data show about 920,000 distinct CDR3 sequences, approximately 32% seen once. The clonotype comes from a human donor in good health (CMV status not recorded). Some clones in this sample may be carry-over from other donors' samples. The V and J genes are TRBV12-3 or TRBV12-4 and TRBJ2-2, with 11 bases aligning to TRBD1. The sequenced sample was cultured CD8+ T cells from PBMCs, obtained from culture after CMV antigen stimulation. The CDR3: CASSRRTGGIPGELFF. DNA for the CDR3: TGTGCCAGCAGTCGTCGGACAGGGGGCATCCCCGGGGAGCTGTTTTTT.